The 9 T cell receptor beta chains below were found in one sample sequenced in a study of molecular identifiers for immune sequencing clone quantification. TCRdb reprocessed the PCR reads with MiXCR, giving one entry per CDR3 protein. The data show 70,000 to 95,000 distinct CDR3 sequences, with 15% to 20% seen just once and roughly 0.93% held by the top ten. Sequencing was done on a sample of naive CD8+ T cells from blood, with Jurkat cell RNA spiked in. Described subset: FACS-sorted CD8+CD4-CCR7+CD45RA+ naive T cells. The origin of the receptors is a human donor in good health. Some libraries in this study had Jurkat cell RNA spiked in.

In its sample, this clonotype was seen many times. This chain joins TRBV4-1 and TRBJ1-6; possible D gene TRBD1, 5 bases. V lost 3 bases to trimming and J lost 8 bases, with 14 bases between them. This CDR3 region has 15 residues. Per germline, CDR1 MGHRA and CDR2 YSYEKL. The CDR3: CASSQGGGLDSPLHF. The CDR3 DNA is TGCGCCAGCAGCCAGGGGGGGGGTCTGGATTCACCCCTCCACTTT.

The table lists this clonotype with many counts. J is TRBJ2-5 and V is TRBV5-1; D is perhaps TRBD1 (5 bases). Germline CDR1 is SGHRS and CDR2 is YFSETQ. This CDR3 comprises 14 residues. V lost 9 bases to trimming and J lost 0 bases, with 15 bases between them. The CDR3 nucleotides read TGCGCCATCATGGGGCCCCTGTACCAAGAGACCCAGTACTTC. Protein: CAIMGPLYQETQYF.

In this sample, this clonotype turned up many times. The chain couples TRBV28 to TRBJ2-7; D is perhaps TRBD1 (6 bases). The CDR3 totals 13 residues. V shed 8 bases and J shed 2 bases, with 13 bases lying between them. CDR1 MDHEN and CDR2 SYDVKM come from the germline V gene. CDR3 bases: TGTGCCAGCGGCCCGGGACATGCCTACGAGCAGTACTTC. Protein sequence: CASGPGHAYEQYF.

The table lists this clonotype with a few counts. The chain joins TRBV6-5 to TRBJ1-1; TRBD1 matches at 7 bases. This CDR3 is 14 amino acids long. J gave up 0 bases and V 6 bases, and 4 bases lay outside the gene matches. Germline CDR1 reads MNHEY; CDR2 reads SVGAGI. The CDR3: CASRTGDLNTEAFF. Written as DNA, the CDR3 is TGTGCCAGCAGAACAGGGGACTTGAACACTGAAGCTTTCTTT.

This clonotype appeared many times. The chain joins TRBV4-1 to TRBJ2-4; D ambiguous. The CDR3 has 14 residues. The V gene lost 0 bases and the J gene lost 6 bases, with 9 bases spanning the gap. Germline V lookup: CDR1 MGHRA, CDR2 YSYEKL. The CDR3 DNA sequence: TGCGCCAGCAGCCAAGATTTTGACGGAAACATTCAGTACTTC. This sequence encodes CASSQDFDGNIQYF.

This clonotype was seen ten or more times. This chain links TRBV27 with TRBJ1-6; TRBD1 matches 9 bases. Per germline, CDR1 MNHEY and CDR2 SMNVEV (reference sequence). This CDR3 has 18 amino acids. With V trimmed by 5 bases and J by 5 bases, 13 bases remained unmatched. CDR3 nucleotide sequence: TGTGCCAGCAGTCCCGGACAGGGGACTTGGGCGAATAATTCACCCCTCCACTTT. This sequence encodes CASSPGQGTWANNSPLHF.

This clonotype has at least ten counts. The V gene is TRBV28, the J gene TRBJ1-2; TRBD1 might be the D (5 bases). Germline loops: CDR1 MDHEN, CDR2 SYDVKM. This CDR3 has 14 amino acids. V shed 2 bases and J shed 8 bases, with 15 bases lying between them. CDR3 sequence (DNA): TGTGCCAGCAGTTTAACCAGGGCGCCTCGGGGCTACACCTTC. Its translation: CASSLTRAPRGYTF.

This clonotype was detected ten times or more. The rearrangement links TRBV7-9 to TRBJ2-3, with TRBD2 matching 8 bases. V was clipped by 5 bases and J by 1 base; unmatched bases: 8. Germline V lookup: CDR1 SEHNR, CDR2 FQNEAQ (reference sequence). The CDR3 extends over 16 amino acids. The CDR3 DNA reads TGTGCCAGCAGCCTCCCGGGTAGCGGGGGCACAGATACGCAGTATTTT. Its protein product is CASSLPGSGGTDTQYF.

Turning to this clonotype: With a much larger clone just one base away, this may be a read error. The J gene is TRBJ2-7, the V gene TRBV27, with 12 nucleotides matching TRBD2. Germline values: CDR1 MNHEY, CDR2 SMNVEV (reference sequence). The trim removed 4 bases at V and 9 bases at J, leaving 10 bases unmatched. CDR3 size: 15 residues. CDR3 in DNA: TGTGCCAGCAGTTCCGGGACTAGCGGGTACAGCGGGCAGTACTTC. It yields the protein CASSSGTSGYSGQYF.